This is a list of T cell receptor beta chains from one sample in a study of blood T cell repertoires in COVID-19. Data came from immunoSEQ multiplex PCR; TCRdb stores just in-frame clones and leaves some out. Here the sample spans approximately 260,000 clones, 89% being singletons. Sequencing was performed on peripheral blood. The receptors originated from a woman aged 40 to 49 who had recovered from COVID-19. Each CDR3 is given with its conserved first and last residue. The order of the fields is clone size, J gene, V gene, D gene, CDR3 protein, CDR3 DNA. The D gene is left open where the match is weak. Only part of the rows carry a size: once, few, many, or a class if the clone is expanded.

- TRBJ1-5 TRBV11-2 - CASSRWVAWSSNQPQHF TGTGCCAGTTCGAGGTGGGTGGCGTGGTCTAGCAATCAGCCCCAGCATTTT
- TRBJ1-2 TRBV30 TRBD1 CAWRRQGYGYTF TGTGCCTGGAGAAGACAGGGCTATGGCTACACCTTC
- TRBJ1-2 TRBV19 TRBD1 CASSGPDRIYGYTF TGTGCCAGTAGTGGTCCGGACAGGATTTATGGTTACACCTTC
- TRBJ2-5 TRBV4-1 - CASSLAIQETQYF TGCGCCAGCTCTCTAGCGATCCAAGAGACCCAGTACTTC
- TRBJ2-1 TRBV2 TRBD2 CASSPPGLARINEQFF TGTGCCAGCAGTCCCCCGGGACTAGCGCGTATCAATGAGCAGTTCTTC
- TRBJ2-2 TRBV9 TRBD2 CASSSSTSGVNTGELFF TGTGCCAGCAGCTCCTCGACTAGCGGGGTTAACACCGGGGAGCTGTTTTTT
once TRBJ1-5 TRBV7-2 TRBD1 CASSPFTGGRNQPQHF TGTGCCAGCAGCCCCTTCACAGGGGGGCGGAATCAGCCCCAGCATTTT
- TRBJ1-1 TRBV2 TRBD1 CASTTQGVLTEAFF TGTGCCAGCACCACACAGGGGGTCCTCACTGAAGCTTTCTTT
- TRBJ2-1 TRBV5-1 TRBD2 CASSVREGPLNEQFF TGCGCCAGCAGCGTCCGGGAGGGCCCCCTCAATGAGCAGTTCTTC
few TRBJ2-5 TRBV27 - CASRLGQAETQYF TGTGCCAGCAGGCTTGGGCAGGCAGAGACCCAGTACTTC
- TRBJ2-1 TRBV27 TRBD2 CASSLRTSGVNNEQFF TGTGCCAGCAGTTTGCGGACTAGCGGAGTGAACAATGAGCAGTTCTTC
- TRBJ2-2 TRBV11-3 TRBD2 CASSFSPGFAGANTGELFF TGTGCCAGCAGCTTTTCCCCTGGTTTCGCGGGGGCGAACACCGGGGAGCTGTTTTTT
- TRBJ2-7 TRBV7-3 - CASSPTSTVTYEQYF TGTGCCAGCAGCCCTACTAGCACGGTTACCTACGAGCAGTACTTC
- TRBJ1-4 TRBV6-5 TRBD1 CASSRTGGEKLFF TGTGCCAGCAGTAGGACAGGAGGAGAAAAACTGTTTTTT
few TRBJ1-5 TRBV4-1 - CASSLVQGNSQPQHF TGCGCCAGCAGCTTAGTTCAGGGTAATTCTCAGCCCCAGCATTTT
few TRBJ1-2 TRBV7-9 - CASSLLQGLVGYTF TGTGCCAGCAGCTTGTTACAGGGTCTGGTCGGCTACACCTTC
- TRBJ1-2 TRBV3-1/TRBV3-2 - CASSQEGAGEGYGYTF TGTGCCAGCAGCCAAGAAGGGGCAGGGGAAGGGTATGGCTACACCTTC